The 27 T cell receptor beta chains reported below all come from one sample, sequenced in a study of cytomegalovirus exposure and HLA in healthy donors. PCR employed 60 Vbeta and 13 Jbeta primers. Produced via immunoSEQ multiplex PCR; TCRdb's table is partial and in-frame only. The sample contains some 190,000 clones, around 80% of which appear only once. The sequenced material came from PBMCs. The receptors derive from a man younger than 30 in good health and CMV-seronegative.

The V gene is TRBV5-4, the J gene TRBJ2-7, with 7 nucleotides matching TRBD1. Germline V lookup: CDR1 SGHNT, CDR2 YYREEE (reference sequence). The CDR3 consists of 15 residues. V gave up 4 bases and J gave up 3 bases; unmatched junction bases: 10. CDR3 nucleotide sequence: TGTGCCAGCAGCCCTAAGGGGGCCCCTATCTACGAGCAGTACTTC. This sequence encodes CASSPKGAPIYEQYF.

In its sample, this clone was seen a few times. The V gene is TRBV5-1, the J gene TRBJ1-4; no clear D gene. Trimming removed 1 base at V and 0 bases at J, with 7 bases between. Germline loops: CDR1 SGHRS, CDR2 YFSETQ. The CDR3 is 15 residues long. In DNA form, the CDR3 reads TGCGCCAGCAGCTTGAGCGGATCAACTAATGAAAAACTGTTTTTT. Its protein is CASSLSGSTNEKLFF.

This clone appeared a single time. This chain joins TRBV2 and TRBJ2-1; D is uncertain. The CDR3 has 13 amino acids. CDR1 is SNHLY and CDR2 is FYNNEI in the germline V gene. V lost 2 bases, J lost 9 bases, and 11 bases lay in between. The CDR3 DNA follows: TGTGCCAGCAGTGAATTGAGGCGGATTGAGCAGTTCTTC. Amino acids: CASSELRRIEQFF.

The CDR3 nucleotides are TGCGCCAGCAGCTTCGGACAGGCGGGAGAGACCCAGTACTTC. Protein: CASSFGQAGETQYF. This chain connects TRBV5-1 to TRBJ2-5, with TRBD1 matching over 7 bases. The CDR3 runs to 14 residues. Germline loops: CDR1 SGHRS, CDR2 YFSETQ. The J segment lost 4 bases and the V segment lost 2 bases, leaving 5 bases of the junction unmatched.

This sequence joins TRBV18 and TRBJ2-5, with D unresolved. This CDR3 spans 14 amino acids. Germline V gene lookup returns CDR1 KGHSH and CDR2 LQKENI. Between the trimmed V and J ends, which lost 2 bases and 7 bases, there was a span of 14 bases. CDR3 nucleotide sequence: TGTGCCAGCTCACCAGACTCCAGCTACGGGACCCAGTACTTC. Translating gives CASSPDSSYGTQYF.

A single count supports this clone. V is TRBV9 and J is TRBJ2-3; 12 bases are shared with TRBD2. Germline CDR1 SGDLS, CDR2 YYNGEE. V shed 3 bases, J shed 4 bases, and the junction held 9 bases outside the gene matches. CDR3 length: 17 residues. The CDR3 region has the DNA TGTGCCAGCAGCGCAAGGACTAGCGGGAAACGCGCAGATACGCAGTATTTT. Its protein is CASSARTSGKRADTQYF.

The gene calls are TRBV5-1 and TRBJ2-3; unclear D gene. V shed 1 base and J shed 4 bases, with 16 bases lying between them. Germline loops: CDR1 SGHRS, CDR2 YFSETQ. The CDR3 covers 16 residues. CDR3 sequence: CASSLTFGGPADTQYF. DNA for the CDR3: TGCGCCAGCAGCTTGACCTTCGGCGGCCCTGCAGATACGCAGTATTTT.

This chain uses TRBV5-1 with TRBJ2-3; 10 positions match TRBD2. V gave up 0 bases and J gave up 3 bases; unmatched junction bases: 7. The CDR3 consists of 17 residues. Germline assignment: CDR1 SGHRS and CDR2 YFSETQ. Here the CDR3 reads CASSLVASGGVTDTQYF. In nucleotides, the CDR3 is TGCGCCAGCAGCTTGGTGGCTAGCGGGGGAGTAACAGATACGCAGTATTTT.

This rearrangement joins TRBV7-2 to TRBJ1-2; TRBD1 is a possible D gene (6 bases). Per the germline V gene, CDR1 is SGHTA and CDR2 is FQGNSA. V gave up 5 bases and J gave up 8 bases, with 21 bases separating them. The CDR3 is 15 amino acids. Here the CDR3 reads CASSPGTLGMGGYTF. The DNA of the CDR3 is TGTGCCAGCAGCCCCGGGACATTGGGGATGGGGGGCTACACCTTC.

This clone showed up just once. The gene calls are TRBV4-2 and TRBJ2-3, with 11 positions matching TRBD2. Germline CDR1 LGHNA, CDR2 YNFKEQ. The CDR3 is made up of 17 amino acids. J was trimmed by 2 bases and V by 3 bases; bases with no gene match: 7. The CDR3 coding sequence is TGTGCCAGCAGCCATACCCCTAGCGGGGGGACCACAGATACGCAGTATTTT. As protein: CASSHTPSGGTTDTQYF.

This chain links TRBV5-8 with TRBJ2-3, with TRBD1 matching over 8 bases. V was pared by 4 bases and J by 2 bases, with 6 bases of the junction left unmatched. CDR1 and CDR2 (germline): SGHTS, YDEGEE. The CDR3 contains 15 residues. CDR3 loop: CASSSRQGYTDTQYF. CDR3 in DNA: TGTGCCAGCAGCAGCCGACAGGGGTACACAGATACGCAGTATTTT.

The DNA for the CDR3 is TGTGCCAGCAGCCCTGACAGGGTGTCTGGAAACACCATATATTTT. This gives the protein CASSPDRVSGNTIYF. The V gene is TRBV6-5, the J gene TRBJ1-3; TRBD1 matches 7 bases. CDR1 is MNHEY and CDR2 is SVGAGI in the germline V gene. V shed 6 bases, J shed 1 base, and the junction held 6 bases outside the gene matches. The length of the CDR3 is 15 residues.

The chain couples TRBV28 to TRBJ1-2, with a weak D call TRBD1 (5 bases). Germline CDR1 reads MDHEN; CDR2 reads SYDVKM. The CDR3 runs to 14 residues. Between the trimmed V and J ends, which lost 3 bases and 8 bases, there was a span of 16 bases. The DNA of the CDR3 is TGTGCCAGCAGTTTGGGGAGGGGATATGGAGGCTACACCTTC. Its protein is CASSLGRGYGGYTF.

The chain uses TRBV28 and TRBJ1-3; D gene ambiguous. CDR1 is MDHEN, CDR2 SYDVKM, per germline. V was clipped by 6 bases and J by 0 bases, with 12 bases between them. The length of the CDR3 is 15 residues. CDR3 sequence (DNA): TGTGCCAGCAGGTTGACACTTCACTCTGGAAACACCATATATTTT. This gives the protein CASRLTLHSGNTIYF.

V and J are TRBV28 and TRBJ1-2; 7 nucleotides agree with TRBD1. Germline CDR1 MDHEN, CDR2 SYDVKM. Unmatched junction bases numbered 7, after V lost 6 bases and J lost 0 bases. The CDR3 contains 15 residues. CDR3: CASRPSGQSNYGYTF. CDR3 bases: TGTGCCAGCAGGCCTTCGGGACAGTCTAACTATGGCTACACCTTC.

J is TRBJ2-2 and V is TRBV28, with D hard to call. Trimming left V 6 bases short and J 0 bases short, with 5 bases between. The CDR3 covers 13 residues. Germline V gives CDR1 MDHEN, CDR2 SYDVKM. The CDR3 nucleotides read TGTGCCAGCAGGAAGCCGAACACCGGGGAGCTGTTTTTT. Translated: CASRKPNTGELFF.

This clone occurred a few times. This chain joins TRBV7-9 and TRBJ1-4; possible D gene TRBD1, 5 bases. Between the trimmed V and J ends, which lost 1 base and 8 bases, there was a span of 11 bases. Germline V gene lookup returns CDR1 SEHNR and CDR2 FQNEAQ (reference sequence). The CDR3 consists of 14 residues. The CDR3 region has the DNA TGTGCCAGCAGCTTAGAAGGGGTAGGAGAAAAACTGTTTTTT. It specifies CASSLEGVGEKLFF.

This rearrangement joins TRBV27 to TRBJ1-3; no clear D. CDR1 is MNHEY and CDR2 is SMNVEV in the germline V gene (reference sequence). There are 18 residues in the CDR3. The ends were cut back, 5 bases at V and 0 bases at J, with 20 bases in the middle. The CDR3 nucleotides read TGTGCCAGCAGTCCCCTGCACGGGGTCTTCGACTCTGGAAACACCATATATTTT. Its translation: CASSPLHGVFDSGNTIYF.

This clone occurred a few times. The chain links TRBV4-1 to TRBJ2-7; TRBD1 aligns across 7 bases. CDR1 is MGHRA, CDR2 YSYEKL, per germline. This CDR3 spans 15 amino acids. With V trimmed by 1 base and J by 3 bases, 6 bases remained unmatched. The CDR3 loop is CASSQAPGQNYEQYF. Here the CDR3 DNA reads TGCGCCAGCAGCCAAGCCCCGGGACAGAACTACGAGCAGTACTTC.

This clone occurred once. V is TRBV30 and J is TRBJ2-3, with D perhaps TRBD1 (5 bases). Looked up from germline, CDR1 is GTSNPN and CDR2 is SVGIG (reference sequence). The ends were cut back, 2 bases at V and 3 bases at J, with 15 bases in the middle. The CDR3 is 15 residues long. The CDR3 DNA follows: TGTGCCTGGAGTCGTGCAGGGTTGAGGACAGATACGCAGTATTTT. Protein sequence: CAWSRAGLRTDTQYF.

This clone was detected only a few times. The chain couples TRBV28 to TRBJ2-3; TRBD1 is a possible D gene (5 bases). CDR1 and CDR2 (germline): MDHEN, SYDVKM. This CDR3 has 16 amino acids. V was cut by 1 base and J by 1 base, with 12 bases left in between. Here the CDR3 reads CASSLSAGIGTDTQYF. The CDR3 nucleotides read TGTGCCAGCAGTTTATCGGCAGGGATTGGCACAGATACGCAGTATTTT. Combining the CDR3 with reference TRBV28 and TRBJ2-3 gives the whole variable domain DVKVTQSSRYLVKRTGEKVFLECVQDMDHENMFWYRQDPGLGLRLIYFSYDVKMKEKGDIPEGYSVSREKKERFSLILESASTNQTSMYLCASSLSAGIGTDTQYFGPGTRLTVL.

J is TRBJ2-6 and V is TRBV28, with a possible D match to TRBD2 (6 bases). Trimming left V 7 bases short and J 4 bases short, with 20 bases between. The CDR3 consists of 17 residues. Per the germline V gene, CDR1 is MDHEN and CDR2 is SYDVKM. Here the CDR3 reads CASTPASVAGGANVLTF. In DNA, the CDR3 is TGTGCCAGCACCCCCGCCTCGGTGGCGGGAGGGGCCAACGTCCTGACTTTC. Filled out from reference TRBV28 and TRBJ2-6, the complete variable domain reads DVKVTQSSRYLVKRTGEKVFLECVQDMDHENMFWYRQDPGLGLRLIYFSYDVKMKEKGDIPEGYSVSREKKERFSLILESASTNQTSMYLCASTPASVAGGANVLTFGAGSRLTVL.

The chain uses TRBV11-2 and TRBJ1-6; the match to TRBD1 covers 7 bases. The V segment lost 4 bases and the J segment 7 bases; nucleotides outside the gene matches: 10. Germline-derived CDR1 and CDR2 are SGHAT and FQNNGV. The CDR3 consists of 16 residues. Here the CDR3 reads CASSSPLRDRNSPLHF. For the CDR3, the DNA is TGTGCCAGCAGCTCCCCCCTCCGGGACAGAAATTCACCCCTCCACTTT.

The chain carries TRBV7-9 and TRBJ2-7; maybe TRBD2 (6 bases). Trimming left V 4 bases short and J 1 base short, with 20 bases between. Germline V lookup: CDR1 SEHNR, CDR2 FQNEAQ (reference sequence). CDR3 length: 17 amino acids. The CDR3, as DNA: TGTGCCAGCAGCTCCTACGCTCCCGGGACTCCTTCCTACGAGCAGTACTTC. Protein: CASSSYAPGTPSYEQYF.

The rearrangement joins TRBV29-1 to TRBJ2-2; D may be TRBD1 (5 bases). The CDR3 length is 14 residues. Trimming pared 3 bases from V and 6 bases from J, leaving 14 bases between. Per the germline V gene, CDR1 is SQVTM and CDR2 is ANQGSEA. The CDR3: CSVDGLEGAGELFF. The CDR3 DNA reads TGCAGCGTTGATGGGCTAGAAGGGGCCGGGGAGCTGTTTTTT.

The J gene is TRBJ2-5, the V gene TRBV19, with D tentatively TRBD1 (5 bases). CDR3 length: 14 amino acids. CDR1 and CDR2 (germline): LNHDA, SQIVND (reference sequence). Trimming pared 6 bases from V and 5 bases from J, leaving 16 bases between. CDR3 residues: CASSLQGFGETQYF. As DNA, the CDR3 is TGTGCCAGTAGCCTTCAGGGTTTTGGGGAGACCCAGTACTTC.

This clone was recorded a few times. Its ends do not fully match the called genes, so a read error is possible. The chain uses TRBV5-4 and TRBJ1-2, with D unclear. The germline V gene encodes CDR1 SGHNT and CDR2 YYREEE (reference sequence). The CDR3 covers 11 residues. CDR3 sequence (DNA): TGTGCCAGCAGCTTTCCCGGGGAGCCGCACTTC. Amino acids: CASSFPGEPHF.